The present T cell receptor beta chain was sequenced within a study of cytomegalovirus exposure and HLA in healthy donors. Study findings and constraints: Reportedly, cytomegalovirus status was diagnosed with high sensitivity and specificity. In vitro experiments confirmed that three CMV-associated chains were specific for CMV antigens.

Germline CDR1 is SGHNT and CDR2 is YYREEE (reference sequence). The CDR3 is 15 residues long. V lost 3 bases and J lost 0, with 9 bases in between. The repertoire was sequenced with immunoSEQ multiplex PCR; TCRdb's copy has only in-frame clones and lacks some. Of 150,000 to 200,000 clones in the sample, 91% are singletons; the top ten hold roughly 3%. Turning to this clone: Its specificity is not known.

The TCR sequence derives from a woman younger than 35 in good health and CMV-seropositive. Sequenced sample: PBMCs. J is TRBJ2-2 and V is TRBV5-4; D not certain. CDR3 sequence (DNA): TGTGCCAGCAGCTCCCTCCGGTCGAACACCGGGGAGCTGTTTTTT. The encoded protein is CASSSLRSNTGELFF.